This entry lists 6 T cell receptor beta chains sequenced from one sample in a study of T cell responses to AZD1222 COVID-19 vaccine. Using immunoSEQ multiplex PCR, the repertoire was profiled, and TCRdb retains in-frame clones only, with some absent. The table lists 100,000 to 140,000 clones, around nine tenths of them singletons, with approximately 5.6% in the top ten. The material sequenced was peripheral blood, taken 28 days after the second AZD1222 dose. The receptor set was obtained from an adult who received the AZD1222 COVID-19 vaccine.

V gene TRBV6-4 combines with J gene TRBJ2-1; D may be TRBD2 (5 bases). CDR3 length: 16 residues. Germline V CDR1 and CDR2: MRHNA, SNTAGT. With 5 bases removed from V and 0 bases from J, the gap between germline ends came to 14 bases. The DNA of the CDR3 is TGTGCCAGCAGTACCGACTACCAAAGCTCCTACAATGAGCAGTTCTTC. The encoded protein is CASSTDYQSSYNEQFF.

This rearrangement joins TRBV3-1 (or the pseudogene TRBV3-2) to TRBJ1-1; D unresolved. The CDR3 sequence is 15 residues long. V was clipped by 0 bases and J by 6 bases, with 14 bases between them. Germline V lookup: CDR1 LGHDT, CDR2 YNNKEL (reference sequence). CDR3 protein: CASSQDPRTVAEAFF. The DNA for the CDR3 is TGTGCCAGCAGCCAAGATCCGCGCACGGTAGCTGAAGCTTTCTTT.

This chain joins TRBV6-5 and TRBJ2-1, with D perhaps matching TRBD1 (6 bases). CDR3 length: 14 residues. Germline CDR1 reads MNHEY; CDR2 reads SVGAGI. V lost 7 bases to trimming and J lost 7 bases, with 17 bases between them. The CDR3 here is CASTDRDLKNEQFF. CDR3 in DNA: TGTGCCAGCACGGACAGAGACTTAAAAAATGAGCAGTTCTTC.

V usage is TRBV7-8 and J usage is TRBJ2-1, with 9 nucleotides matching TRBD2. The CDR3 consists of 15 residues. From germline, CDR1 is SGHVS and CDR2 FQNEAQ. Trimming cost V 0 bases and J 7 bases; bases outside gene matches: 4. CDR3 bases: TGTGCCAGCAGCTTAGCTAGCGGGAGATTTAATGAGCAGTTCTTC. Translated: CASSLASGRFNEQFF. The whole variable domain, filled in from reference TRBV7-8 and TRBJ2-1, reads GAGVSQSPRYKVAKRGQDVALRCDPISGHVSLFWYQQALGQGPEFLTYFQNEAQLDKSGLPSDRFFAERPEGSVSTLKIQRTQQEDSAVYLCASSLASGRFNEQFFGPGTRLTVL.

The V call is TRBV3-1 (or the pseudogene TRBV3-2), the J call TRBJ1-4; 9 nucleotides align to TRBD1. Trimming at V came to 0 bases and at J to 5 bases, leaving 4 bases not matched to a gene. In germline, CDR1 is LGHDT, CDR2 YNNKEL (reference sequence). The CDR3 has 16 amino acids. The CDR3 DNA sequence: TGTGCCAGCAGCCAAGATTGGGGACAGGGCAATGAAAAACTGTTTTTT. It specifies CASSQDWGQGNEKLFF.

The rearrangement uses TRBV4-3 and TRBJ2-2, with TRBD2 identical over 10 bases. The V gene end was trimmed by 4 bases and the J gene end by 7 bases; junction bases not matched to a gene: 3. The CDR3 is 14 residues long. CDR1 LGHNA and CDR2 YSLEER come from the germline V gene. CDR3 in DNA: TGCGCCAGCAGCCCTAGCGGGAGTGGCGGGGAGCTGTTTTTT. Amino acid sequence: CASSPSGSGGELFF.